The source of this T cell receptor (beta chain) is a study of T-cell reconstitution after alpha-beta-depleted transplantation in children (dated by TCRdb to the mid-2010s). Concerning the study at large: T-cell immune reconstitution after TCRalphabeta/CD19-depleted allogeneic hematopoietic cell transplantation in children was quantitatively tracked in the study by means of TCR repertoire profiling. Results and caveats for the whole study, not just this receptor: Over the following months the frequencies of hyperexpanded clones went down, and after one year T-cell counts and TCRbeta diversity were mostly credited to newly produced T cells. In some patients, the high TCRbeta diversity seen at day 60 was put down to recipient T cells and intrathymic progenitors that had survived conditioning. Apparently early alphabetaT-cell count recovery about two months after transplant reportedly relied on only several hundred rapidly expanded clones derived from non-depleted graft cells.

This clonotype was observed many times. Its recognized antigen is unknown. Since the CDR3 does not end with the conserved phenylalanine or tryptophan, this likely comes from a read error. The DNA is omitted, as the CDR3 cannot be located on it reliably, and the CDR3 follows TCRdb's listing. 8 amino acids form the CDR3, both terminal residues included. Library method: PCR. Reads for this sample came from an Illumina HiSeq 2500. To normalize quantification of the TCRbeta repertoire, the TCR libraries were built with molecular barcoding that relied on unique molecular identifiers. TCRdb ran its own pipeline on the public reads, namely fastp trimming at Q25 and MiXCR clone calling, and kept in-frame beta chains. Each record represents a unique CDR3 protein, reported with the most common genes and DNA among its rows. The sample has approximately 800,000 distinct CDR3 sequences on record, around 17% of them singletons. Under 6% of the sample is in the top ten clones.

Per the publication, the treatment or condition label means: allogeneic hematopoietic cell transplantation with graft depleted of TCRalphabeta T cells and CD19 B cells. Transplant recipients were children who received TCRalphabeta/CD19-depleted allogeneic hematopoietic cell grafts. In this chain, TRBV21-1 is recombined with TRBJ2-7. TRBV21-1 is a pseudogene. The material sequenced was PBMCs, mostly from graft donor cells, taken 360 days after TCRalphabeta/CD19-depleted stem cell transplant. This clonotype originated in a male patient between 5 and 17 years old who had a stem cell transplant for acute lymphoblastic leukemia, so the T cells may come from the graft donor. CDR3 loop: CASSKGIS.